This T cell receptor beta chain originates from a study of T cell repertoires in cytomegalovirus infection. Study-level points and caveats: Clonotypes of TCR beta that were HLA-C-restricted and CMV-specific dominated the ex vivo response.

TCRdb analysed the reads with MiXCR anew, one entry per CDR3 protein. The sample comprises approximately 290,000 distinct CDR3 sequences, over 20% of which are singletons, and approximately 15% rests with the top ten. Trimming removed 2 bases from V and 5 bases from J; junction bases left unmatched: 3. CDR3 length: 14 amino acids. The germline V gene has CDR1 MNHEY and CDR2 SMNVEV (reference sequence). With respect to this clonotype: Its antigen is as yet unknown.

The V gene is TRBV27, the J gene TRBJ1-2; 9 bases match TRBD1. Sequenced sample: PBMCs. This sequence originates from a human donor in good health (CMV status not recorded). Some clones in this sample may be carry-over from other donors' samples. CDR3 sequence (DNA): TGTGCCAGCAGTTTACGGGACAGGGATTATGGCTACACCTTC. It yields the protein CASSLRDRDYGYTF.